The next 21 T cell receptor beta chains were all read from a single sample in a study of cytomegalovirus exposure and HLA in healthy donors. In the PCR, 60 Vbeta and 13 Jbeta primers were used. The assay was immunoSEQ multiplex PCR, and TCRdb's table has in-frame clones only and misses some. The sample contains 200,000 or so clones, about 77% of which appear only once. Sequencing was carried out using PBMCs. These receptor sequences come from a woman in her twenties or thirties in good health and CMV-seronegative.

This clone appeared a few times. The genes are TRBV5-1 and TRBJ2-5; TRBD2 agrees at 14 bases. CDR3 length: 15 residues. Germline assignment: CDR1 SGHRS and CDR2 YFSETQ. After removal of 4 bases from V and 5 bases from J, the junction contained 4 bases not matched to a gene. CDR3 sequence: CASSLGTSGSETQYF. In DNA form, the CDR3 reads TGCGCCAGCAGCCTAGGGACTAGCGGGAGCGAGACCCAGTACTTC.

The chain couples TRBV18 to TRBJ2-6, with D possibly matching TRBD2 (5 bases). This CDR3 comprises 17 residues. V lost 5 bases and J lost 2, with 16 bases in between. Per germline, CDR1 KGHSH and CDR2 LQKENI. CDR3 sequence reads: CASSYNPGKPGANVLTF. DNA of the CDR3: TGTGCCAGCTCATACAACCCCGGGAAACCTGGGGCCAACGTCCTGACTTTC.

The rearrangement links TRBV19 to TRBJ2-7; the D is unclear. Germline CDR1 is LNHDA and CDR2 is SQIVND (reference sequence). V dropped 3 bases and J dropped 0 bases, with 9 bases sitting between them. CDR3 length: 14 residues. The CDR3 here is CASSMSRSSYEQYF. The CDR3 DNA follows: TGTGCCAGTAGTATGTCCAGAAGCTCCTACGAGCAGTACTTC.

The gene calls are TRBV18 and TRBJ1-4; TRBD1 might be the D (5 bases). Germline loops: CDR1 KGHSH, CDR2 LQKENI. The CDR3 loop spans 17 amino acids. V shed 3 bases and J shed 6 bases, with 20 bases lying between them. The CDR3 region is CASSPRQFKGPDEKLFF. The DNA for the CDR3 is TGTGCCAGCTCACCGAGACAGTTTAAGGGGCCAGATGAAAAACTGTTTTTT. Full variable domain (missing parts from reference TRBV18 and TRBJ1-4): NAGVMQNPRHLVRRRGQEARLRCSPMKGHSHVYWYRQLPEEGLKFMVYLQKENIIDESGMPKERFSAEFPKEGPSILRIQQVVRGDSAAYFCASSPRQFKGPDEKLFFGSGTQLSVL.

The chain carries TRBV18 and TRBJ2-7; 8 nucleotides line up with TRBD2. CDR1 KGHSH and CDR2 LQKENI come from the germline V gene. This CDR3 has 14 amino acids. V lost 5 bases, J lost 3 bases, and 6 bases stayed unmatched. CDR3 nucleotides: TGTGCCAGCTCAGCGGGGGGAGGCAGCTACGAGCAGTACTTC. Residues: CASSAGGGSYEQYF.

The rearrangement uses TRBV28 and TRBJ2-3; D is possibly TRBD2 (6 bases). Germline V gene lookup returns CDR1 MDHEN and CDR2 SYDVKM. This CDR3 is built from 16 residues. With 2 bases removed from V and 3 bases from J, the gap between germline ends came to 15 bases. The CDR3 DNA is TGTGCCAGCAGTTTACGGGGGAGTGGTAGAACAGATACGCAGTATTTT. Translating gives CASSLRGSGRTDTQYF.

The V and J genes are TRBV19 and TRBJ2-1; D may be TRBD1 (5 bases). The length of the CDR3 is 13 residues. Germline CDR1 LNHDA, CDR2 SQIVND (reference sequence). V lost 7 bases and J lost 0, with 7 bases in between. CDR3 sequence reads: CASMGLSYNEQFF. The CDR3 nucleotides are TGTGCCAGTATGGGGCTCTCCTACAATGAGCAGTTCTTC.

The chain carries TRBV5-4 and TRBJ2-3; 11 positions agree with TRBD2. Germline trimming cut 0 bases from V and 4 bases from J; bases unmatched to any gene: 7. The CDR3 loop spans 17 amino acids. CDR1 is SGHNT and CDR2 is YYREEE in the germline V gene (reference sequence). CDR3 coding DNA: TGTGCCAGCAGCTTGGCCCCGGGACTAGCGGAATCAGATACGCAGTATTTT. It codes for CASSLAPGLAESDTQYF.

This clone was detected once. The rearrangement joins TRBV5-6 to TRBJ2-3; D gene uncertain. CDR3 length equals 15 residues. Trimming took 0 bases from V and 0 from J, leaving 8 bases between them. CDR1 and CDR2 from the germline V gene are SGHDT and YYEEEE. The CDR3 DNA is TGTGCCAGCAGCTTGGGGAGACGTAGCACAGATACGCAGTATTTT. Translating it yields CASSLGRRSTDTQYF.

The V and J genes are TRBV25-1 and TRBJ1-5; TRBD1 matches 7 bases. V lost 4 bases, J lost 4 bases, and 13 bases stayed unmatched. The CDR3 is made up of 17 amino acids. In germline, CDR1 is MGHDK, CDR2 SYGVNS. The CDR3 nucleotides are TGTGCCAGCAGTGCCCAGGGTAAAGACAGGGATAATCAGCCCCAGCATTTT. Its translation: CASSAQGKDRDNQPQHF.

The rearrangement joins TRBV27 to TRBJ2-5, with D perhaps matching TRBD1 (6 bases). Germline V gene data show CDR1 as MNHEY and CDR2 as SMNVEV (reference sequence). The CDR3 runs to 15 residues. Trimming removed 5 bases from V and 4 bases from J, with 17 bases in between. CDR3 DNA: TGTGCCAGCAGTCCTGGAACAGGGTTTCTAGAGACCCAGTACTTC. This gives the protein CASSPGTGFLETQYF.

The chain couples TRBV19 to TRBJ2-6; the match to TRBD1 covers 10 bases. The V and J ends lost 4 bases and 4 bases, in that order; junction bases with no gene match: 7. The CDR3 has 17 residues. Per the germline V gene, CDR1 is LNHDA and CDR2 is SQIVND (reference sequence). The chain's CDR3 is CASSRDRGFLGANVLTF. CDR3 nucleotides: TGTGCCAGTAGTAGGGACAGGGGATTTTTAGGGGCCAACGTCCTGACTTTC.

The chain uses TRBV29-1 and TRBJ2-3; unclear D gene. V dropped 6 bases and J dropped 0 bases, with 7 bases sitting between them. This CDR3 region has 12 residues. CDR1 and CDR2 (germline): SQVTM, ANQGSEA. CDR3 in DNA: TGCAGCGTGGGCCCTAGCACAGATACGCAGTATTTT. This encodes CSVGPSTDTQYF.

This chain connects TRBV27 to TRBJ2-5; 9 positions match TRBD1. The CDR3 is made up of 14 amino acids. The V segment lost 3 bases and the J segment 7 bases; nucleotides outside the gene matches: 6. Per germline, CDR1 MNHEY and CDR2 SMNVEV (reference sequence). The CDR3 region has the DNA TGTGCCAGCAGTTTGCAGGGACAGGGAGTGACCCAGTACTTC. Amino acids: CASSLQGQGVTQYF.

The chain carries TRBV5-1 and TRBJ2-5; 8 bases are a match to TRBD2. The V gene's germline CDR1 is SGHRS and CDR2 YFSETQ. After removal of 6 bases from V and 4 bases from J, the junction contained 11 bases not matched to a gene. The CDR3 loop spans 15 amino acids. The CDR3 DNA is TGCGCCAGCAAGATCGGCGGGAGGAGGGGAGAGACCCAGTACTTC. This sequence encodes CASKIGGRRGETQYF.

A few counts support this clone. This rearrangement joins TRBV19 to TRBJ2-3; 9 bases are a match to TRBD1. Germline assignment: CDR1 LNHDA and CDR2 SQIVND (reference sequence). The CDR3 runs 13 residues. Trimming removed 7 bases from V and 5 bases from J; junction bases left unmatched: 4. The DNA for the CDR3 is TGTGCCAGTAAACGACAGGGGGGAGATACGCAGTATTTT. Protein: CASKRQGGDTQYF.

This clone was counted once. The chain is built from TRBV6-1 and TRBJ1-2; 7 bases fit TRBD1. Unmatched junction bases numbered 3, after V lost 6 bases and J lost 2 bases. The CDR3 loop spans 13 amino acids. Per the germline V gene, CDR1 is MNHNS and CDR2 is SASEGT. CDR3 coding DNA: TGTGCCAGCAGCCCACAGGGGAACTATGGCTACACCTTC. It translates to CASSPQGNYGYTF.

The V and J genes are TRBV5-1 and TRBJ1-2; 8 nucleotides line up with TRBD1. V lost 2 bases and J lost 0; bases outside the gene matches: 3. This CDR3 is 15 amino acids long. CDR1 is SGHRS, CDR2 YFSETQ, per germline. The CDR3 protein is CASSFTGGTNYGYTF. CDR3 nucleotides: TGCGCCAGCAGCTTTACAGGGGGGACTAACTATGGCTACACCTTC.

Here the CDR3 reads CASSEAPGPVFEAFF. The CDR3 DNA reads TGTGCCAGCAGTGAAGCCCCAGGGCCAGTGTTTGAAGCTTTCTTT. The chain carries TRBV6-1 and TRBJ1-1, with D perhaps TRBD1 (5 bases). Trimming stripped 0 bases from V and 7 bases from J, with 15 bases between. This CDR3 region has 15 residues. Germline CDR1 MNHNS, CDR2 SASEGT.

The chain uses TRBV29-1 and TRBJ1-1; no clear D. Per the germline V gene, CDR1 is SQVTM and CDR2 is ANQGSEA. The CDR3 totals 12 residues. Trimming cost V 6 bases and J 0 bases, with 8 bases left between them. CDR3 DNA: TGCAGCGTCCTCACACTGAACACTGAAGCTTTCTTT. Protein sequence: CSVLTLNTEAFF.

The chain recombines TRBV15 with TRBJ1-6; the D gene is possibly TRBD1 (5 bases). This CDR3 has 16 residues. From germline, CDR1 is LNHNV and CDR2 YYDKDF (reference sequence). Trimming took off 0 bases at V and 9 bases at J, with 15 bases between the two ends. CDR3 region: CATSRDAGGLGSPLHF. In nucleotides, the CDR3 is TGTGCCACCAGCAGAGACGCGGGGGGTTTGGGTTCACCCCTCCACTTT.